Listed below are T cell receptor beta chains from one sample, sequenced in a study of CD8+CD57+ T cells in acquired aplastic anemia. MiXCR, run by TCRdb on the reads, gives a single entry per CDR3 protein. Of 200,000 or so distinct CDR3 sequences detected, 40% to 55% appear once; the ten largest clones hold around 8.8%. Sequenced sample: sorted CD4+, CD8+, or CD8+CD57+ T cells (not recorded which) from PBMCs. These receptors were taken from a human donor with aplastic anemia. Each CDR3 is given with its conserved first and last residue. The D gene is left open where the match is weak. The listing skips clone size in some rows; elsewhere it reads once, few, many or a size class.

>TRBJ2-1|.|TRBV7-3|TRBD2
CASSFSGGASGEQFF
TGTGCCAGCAGCTTCAGCGGGGGGGCCTCAGGGGAGCAGTTCTTC
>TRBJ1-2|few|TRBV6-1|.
CASSEDVRFVGYTF
TGTGCCAGCAGTGAAGATGTCCGTTTCGTTGGCTACACCTTC
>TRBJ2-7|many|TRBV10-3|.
CAISFSYEQYF
TGTGCCATCAGCTTTTCCTACGAGCAGTACTTC
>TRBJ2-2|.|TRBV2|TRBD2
CASRGLAGGPGELFF
TGTGCCAGCAGGGGACTAGCGGGAGGTCCCGGGGAGCTGTTTTTT
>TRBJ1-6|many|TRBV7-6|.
CASSPRADSAPLHF
TGTGCCAGCAGCCCGAGGGCCGACAGTGCACCCCTCCACTTT
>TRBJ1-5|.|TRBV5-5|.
CASSLGRVDSNQPQHF
TGTGCCAGCAGCCTGGGCAGGGTTGATAGCAATCAGCCCCAGCATTTT
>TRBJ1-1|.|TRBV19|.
CASSIARGTEAFF
TGTGCCAGTAGTATAGCCAGGGGCACTGAAGCTTTCTTT
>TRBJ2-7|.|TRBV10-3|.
CAISELVNEQHF
TGTGCCATCAGTGAGTTGGTTAACGAGCAGCACTTC
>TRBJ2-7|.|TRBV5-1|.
CASSSGTYYEQYF
TGCGCCAGCAGCTCGGGGACGTACTACGAGCAGTACTTC
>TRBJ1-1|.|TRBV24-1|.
CATSGMNTEAFF
TGTGCCACCAGTGGTATGAACACTGAAGCTTTCTTT
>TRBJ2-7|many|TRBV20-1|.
CSAGGQLGEQYF
TGCAGTGCTGGAGGGCAATTGGGGGAGCAGTACTTC
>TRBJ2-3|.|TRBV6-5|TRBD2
CASSYSVAGGIDTQYF
TGTGCCAGCAGTTATTCGGTAGCGGGGGGGATAGATACGCAGTATTTT
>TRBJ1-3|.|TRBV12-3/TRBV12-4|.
CASRRNWRAAGNTIYF
TGTGCCAGCAGGCGTAACTGGAGGGCCGCCGGAAACACCATATATTTT
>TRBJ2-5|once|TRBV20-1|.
CSARGAGETQYF
TGCAGTGCTAGAGGGGCGGGGGAGACCCAGTACTTC
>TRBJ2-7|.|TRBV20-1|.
CSANRDYEQYF
TGCAGTGCTAACAGGGATTACGAGCAGTACTTC
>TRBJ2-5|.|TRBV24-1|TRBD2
CATSTASGREETQYF
TGTGCCACCAGTACCGCTAGCGGGAGGGAAGAGACCCAGTACTTC
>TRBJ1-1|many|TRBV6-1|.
CASFYYRAFF
TGTGCCAGCTTTTACTATCGGGCTTTCTTT
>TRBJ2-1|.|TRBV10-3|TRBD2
CAIRGPAGDNEQFF
TGTGCCATCAGGGGACCAGCGGGAGACAATGAGCAGTTCTTC
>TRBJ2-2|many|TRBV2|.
CASSDPFGELFF
TGTGCCAGCAGTGATCCTTTCGGGGAGCTGTTTTTT
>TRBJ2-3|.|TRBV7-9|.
CAIPLGGSVDTQYF
TGTGCCATACCCCTTGGGGGGTCGGTAGATACGCAGTATTTT
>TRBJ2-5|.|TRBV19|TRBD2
CASSGTSGSYETQYF
TGTGCCAGTAGTGGCACTAGCGGGAGCTATGAGACCCAGTACTTC
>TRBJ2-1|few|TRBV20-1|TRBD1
CSASDRGNEQFF
TGCAGTGCTTCGGACAGGGGAAATGAGCAGTTCTTC
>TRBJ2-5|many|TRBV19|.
CASSSPLAHQETQYF
TGTGCCAGTAGTAGTCCGCTAGCCCACCAAGAGACCCAGTACTTC
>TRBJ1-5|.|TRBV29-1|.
CSAKLAGGDQPQHF
TGCAGCGCCAAGTTGGCGGGGGGAGATCAGCCCCAGCATTTT
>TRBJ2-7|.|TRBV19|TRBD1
CASSIVAGGYEQYF
TGTGCCAGTAGTATAGTGGCAGGGGGCTACGAGCAGTACTTC
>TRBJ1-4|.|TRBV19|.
CASSITGSAEKLFF
TGTGCCAGTAGTATAACAGGGTCGGCTGAAAAACTGTTTTTT
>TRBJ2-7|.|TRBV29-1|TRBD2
CSIIAGAPYEQYF
TGCAGCATTATAGCGGGAGCCCCCTACGAGCAGTACTTC
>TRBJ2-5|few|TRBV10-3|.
CAITRSNQETQYF
TGTGCCATCACCCGGAGCAACCAAGAGACCCAGTACTTC
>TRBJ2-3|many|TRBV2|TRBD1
CASTRTGLTDTQYF
TGTGCCAGCACACGGACAGGGCTGACAGATACGCAGTATTTT
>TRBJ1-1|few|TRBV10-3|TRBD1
CAIRSGQGNTEAFF
TGTGCCATCAGATCGGGACAGGGGAACACTGAAGCTTTCTTT
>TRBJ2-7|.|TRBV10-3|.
CAIGGPDKGRNEQYF
TGTGCCATCGGTGGGCCGGACAAGGGGCGGAACGAGCAGTACTTC
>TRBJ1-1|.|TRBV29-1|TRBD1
CSDRQGEEAFF
TGCAGCGATCGACAGGGGGAGGAAGCTTTCTTT
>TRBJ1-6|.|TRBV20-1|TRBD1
CSASREGAFSPLHF
TGCAGTGCTAGCAGAGAGGGGGCTTTTTCACCCCTCCACTTT
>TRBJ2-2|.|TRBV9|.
CASSSWTGELFF
TGTGCCAGCAGCAGCTGGACAGGGGAGCTGTTTTTT
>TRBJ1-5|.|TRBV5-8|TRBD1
CASSRGQNNQPQHF
TGTGCCAGCAGCAGGGGACAGAACAATCAGCCCCAGCATTTT
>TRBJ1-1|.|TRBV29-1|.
CSVDGHNTETFF
TGCAGCGTTGACGGTCATAACACTGAAACTTTCTTT
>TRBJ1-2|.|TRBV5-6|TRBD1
CASSLTGTGYGYTF
TGTGCCAGCAGCTTGACCGGGACAGGCTATGGCTACACCTTC
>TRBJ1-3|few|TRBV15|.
CATSRPRIDSGNTIYF
TGTGCCACCAGCAGGCCGAGGATTGACTCTGGAAACACCATATATTTT
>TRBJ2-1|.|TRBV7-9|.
CASSSSYEQFF
TGTGCCAGCAGCTCATCCTATGAGCAGTTCTTC
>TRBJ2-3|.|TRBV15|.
CATSRDGSSTDTQYF
TGTGCCACCAGCAGAGACGGCTCCAGCACAGATACGCAGTATTTT
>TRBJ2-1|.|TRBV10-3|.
CAISGGGEQFF
TGTGCCATCAGTGGGGGCGGTGAGCAGTTCTTC
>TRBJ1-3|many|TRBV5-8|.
CASSFLGFGNTIYF
TGTGCCAGCAGCTTTTTGGGATTTGGAAACACCATATATTTT
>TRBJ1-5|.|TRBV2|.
CASRSRRDQPQHF
TGTGCCAGCAGAAGTCGCCGGGATCAGCCCCAGCATTTT
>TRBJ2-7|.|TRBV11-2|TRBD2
CASSPSGGFSYEQYF
TGTGCCAGCAGCCCTAGCGGGGGGTTCAGCTACGAGCAGTACTTC
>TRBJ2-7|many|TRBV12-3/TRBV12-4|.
CASSFGTRYEQYF
TGTGCCAGCAGTTTTGGGACTCGATACGAGCAGTACTTC
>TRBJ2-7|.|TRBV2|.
CASMGGSEQYF
TGTGCCAGCATGGGTGGAAGCGAGCAGTACTTC
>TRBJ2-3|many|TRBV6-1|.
CASTTGGLSDTQYF
TGTGCCAGCACCACGGGTGGTCTCTCAGATACGCAGTATTTT
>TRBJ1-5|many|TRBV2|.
CASSEAWGARNQPQHF
TGTGCCAGCAGTGAAGCTTGGGGGGCTCGGAATCAGCCCCAGCATTTT
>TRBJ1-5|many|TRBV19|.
CASSRDGNQPQHF
TGTGCCAGTAGTAGGGACGGCAATCAGCCCCAGCATTTT
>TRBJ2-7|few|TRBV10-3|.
CATGQQVSSYEQYF
TGTGCCACCGGACAACAGGTTAGCTCCTACGAGCAGTACTTC
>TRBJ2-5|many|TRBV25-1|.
CASSEPERALIQETQYF
TGTGCCAGCAGTGAACCCGAGCGGGCTCTAATCCAAGAGACCCAGTACTTC